These T cell receptor beta chains were read from a single sample in a study of T cells after yellow fever vaccination. TCRdb used MiXCR to reprocess the 5' RACE reads, holding one entry per CDR3 protein. The sample holds about 300,000 distinct CDR3 sequences; around 4.1% are singletons and the top ten take more than 20%. Specimen: PBMCs, collected 5 days after the yellow fever booster vaccination. The receptors come from a man aged 18 to 30 who received the YFV17D yellow fever vaccine. CDR3s include the opening cysteine and the closing phenylalanine or tryptophan. Rows give clone size only sometimes, using once, few, many, or a class for an expanded clone.

TRBV4-2	-	TRBJ2-1	CASSQGGAANEQFF
TRBV3-1	-	TRBJ2-1	CASSGGLGLFF
TRBV28	-	TRBJ2-3	CASSLSQRTDTQYF
TRBV10-3	few	TRBJ1-2	CAIRIRDGYGYTF
TRBV7-2	-	TRBJ2-5	CASSPHGGGMETQYF
TRBV5-4	many	TRBJ2-1	CASSFGASSYNEQFF
TRBV5-1	-	TRBJ2-5	CASSLAEAGTETQYF
TRBV29-1	few	TRBJ2-7	CSAWGTAGYF
TRBV12-3/TRBV12-4	many	TRBJ2-2	CASSFQGAAGELFF
TRBV20-1	-	TRBJ2-3	CSAEPRGPDTQYF
TRBV12-3/TRBV12-4	few	TRBJ2-5	CASSPSPAGVQETQYF
TRBV29-1	few	TRBJ1-1	CSVTPTGATEAFF
TRBV7-2	few	TRBJ2-2	CASSWDSQAGELFF
TRBV10-3	many	TRBJ1-4	CAISGTTNEKLFF
TRBV10-1	many	TRBJ2-5	CASSEHGTARETQYF
TRBV5-1	many	TRBJ2-7	CASSRPGAESYEQYF